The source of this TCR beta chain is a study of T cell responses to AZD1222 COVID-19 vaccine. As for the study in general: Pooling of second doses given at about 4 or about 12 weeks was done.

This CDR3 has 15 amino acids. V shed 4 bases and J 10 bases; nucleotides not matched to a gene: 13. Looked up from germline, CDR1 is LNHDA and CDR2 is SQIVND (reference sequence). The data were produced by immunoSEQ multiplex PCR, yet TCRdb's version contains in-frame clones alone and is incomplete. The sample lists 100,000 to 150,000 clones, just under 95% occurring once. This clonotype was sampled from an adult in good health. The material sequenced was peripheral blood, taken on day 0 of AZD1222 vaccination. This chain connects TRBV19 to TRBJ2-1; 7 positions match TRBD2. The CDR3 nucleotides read TGTGCCAGTAGTAGGGGACTACAGGTTTCAGGCGAGCAGTTCTTC. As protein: CASSRGLQVSGEQFF.